Following are 23 T cell receptor beta chains from one sample sequenced in a study of CXCR3-negative and CXCR3-positive naive CD8 T cells. General study findings and limits: CXCR3-positive naive cells had TRB CDR3s that were more hydrophobic than CXCR3-negative naive cells had.

With UMI labels, 5' RACE was used to prepare the TRB cDNA libraries. TCRdb re-called the 5' RACE reads, yielding one record per CDR3 amino acid sequence without DNA. The sample has about 89,000 distinct CDR3 sequences; the top ten hold almost 0.55%. These TCRs' antigens remain unknown. Sequencing used naive CXCR3+ CD8+ T cells from blood. Subset noted: CD45RO-CCR7+CD27+CD95- naive CD8+ T cells expressing CXCR3 (TNR3+). These receptors were collected from a human donor in good health. Some clones in this sample may be carry-over from other donors' samples.

This sequence joins TRBV6-5 and TRBJ2-7; lacking DNA, the TRBD1 call made by TCRdb goes unchecked. This CDR3 is 17 amino acids long. CDR1 and CDR2 from the germline V gene are MNHEY and SVGAGI. This CDR3 is CASSYSPGTGYSYEQYF.

The chain links TRBV6-2 or TRBV6-3 to TRBJ1-1. This CDR3 has 18 amino acids. Per germline, CDR1 MNHEY and CDR2 SVGEGT. CDR3 loop: CASSSRLTGLPWLAEAFF.

V is TRBV14 and J is TRBJ1-1; TCRdb's assignment of TRBD1 cannot be checked, as there is no DNA. The CDR3 sequence is 15 residues long. From germline, CDR1 is SGHDN and CDR2 FVKESK. CDR3 sequence reads: CASSQAGRGNTEAFF.

The rearrangement links TRBV12-3 or TRBV12-4 to TRBJ1-1. This CDR3 has 12 residues. This chain's CDR3 is CASSFRSTEAFF.

The chain recombines TRBV12-3 or TRBV12-4 with TRBJ2-7; the TRBD1 assignment by TCRdb is unverifiable without DNA. This CDR3 comprises 12 residues. CDR3 residues: CASSWGHYEQYF.

The chain recombines TRBV21-1 with TRBJ2-7. TRBV21-1 is recorded as a pseudogene. This CDR3 has 17 amino acids. The CDR3 here is CASSKGNERMASYEQHF.

The chain employs TRBV7-2 and TRBJ2-3. Germline values: CDR1 SGHTA, CDR2 FQGNSA. The CDR3 is 12 residues long. The CDR3 loop reads CASSVRLDTQYF.

The chain is built from TRBV3-1 and TRBJ2-2; TCRdb selects TRBD2, and the lack of DNA leaves this call unchecked. The CDR3 has 18 residues. From germline, CDR1 is LGHDT and CDR2 YNNKEL (reference sequence). The chain's CDR3 is CASSQERGLALPPGELFF.

The chain combines TRBV12-3 or TRBV12-4 with TRBJ2-5; no DNA is available, so the TRBD2 call from TCRdb remains unchecked. The CDR3 length is 14 residues. CDR3 in amino acids: CASSPASLGETHYF.

The chain links TRBV12-3 or TRBV12-4 to TRBJ2-1. This CDR3 is 14 amino acids long. The CDR3 reads CASSLAGPYNEQFF.

This chain uses TRBV29-1 with TRBJ2-1; TCRdb lists TRBD2, though no DNA is available to test this call. The CDR3 covers 19 residues. The germline V gene encodes CDR1 SQVTM and CDR2 ANQGSEA. This CDR3 is CSVQGGYILAGVVHNEQFF.

The chain employs TRBV7-9 and TRBJ1-1; TCRdb's assignment of TRBD1 cannot be checked, as there is no DNA. This CDR3 spans 16 amino acids. Looked up from germline, CDR1 is SEHNR and CDR2 is FQNEAQ (reference sequence). This CDR3 reads CASSLASPPVGTEAFF.

The chain uses TRBV6-6 and TRBJ2-3. The germline V gene has CDR1 MNHNY and CDR2 SVGAGI (reference sequence). This CDR3 is 13 amino acids long. Here the CDR3 reads CASSYLGRDTQYF.

The chain is built from TRBV28 and TRBJ2-1; checking the TCRdb D call of TRBD1 is not possible without DNA. Germline lookup yields CDR1 MDHEN and CDR2 SYDVKM. The CDR3 spans 15 residues. This CDR3 is CASSFRDSSYNEQFF.

The chain is built from TRBV12-3 or TRBV12-4 and TRBJ1-3; TCRdb calls TRBD1, which cannot be checked without DNA. The CDR3 is made up of 17 amino acids. The CDR3 region is CASSNPRQSSSGNTIYF.

The chain employs TRBV5-1 and TRBJ1-6; absent DNA, TCRdb's TRBD1 call cannot be checked. Germline CDR1 SGHRS, CDR2 YFSETQ. This CDR3 is built from 15 residues. CDR3 loop: CASSLFGTDNSPLHF.

CDR3 loop: CASSLSPETGELFF. This sequence joins TRBV28 and TRBJ2-2. The CDR3 has 14 residues. Germline values: CDR1 MDHEN, CDR2 SYDVKM.

The rearrangement links TRBV27 to TRBJ2-1; TCRdb designates TRBD1, a call that cannot be tested without DNA. Germline assignment: CDR1 MNHEY and CDR2 SMNVEV (reference sequence). CDR3 length: 17 residues. CDR3 loop: CASSLSGGGPSYNEQFF.

The chain joins TRBV9 to TRBJ1-5; TCRdb indicates TRBD1, and absent DNA this call remains unverified. Germline CDR1 SGDLS, CDR2 YYNGEE. This CDR3 region has 15 residues. The CDR3 is CASSAGQNYNQPQHF.

The chain joins TRBV5-4 to TRBJ2-7. The CDR3 is 14 amino acids. CDR1 and CDR2 (germline): SGHNT, YYREEE (reference sequence). CDR3 region: CASSLEGYGYEQYF.

The CDR3 loop is CSVEIYLIGNEQFF. V and J are TRBV29-1 and TRBJ2-1. There are 14 residues in the CDR3. Germline CDR1 reads SQVTM; CDR2 reads ANQGSEA.

The chain has TRBV7-8 and TRBJ2-7. There are 14 residues in the CDR3. CDR1 and CDR2 from the germline V gene are SGHVS and FQNEAQ. CDR3 residues: CASSLVGRSYEQYF.

This chain connects TRBV9 to TRBJ2-1. CDR3 length: 15 residues. The V gene's germline CDR1 is SGDLS and CDR2 YYNGEE. CDR3 region: CASSVDRSSYNEQFF.